One T cell receptor beta chain is described in this entry. This clonotype was detected ten times or more. Its antigen specificity is not known. No per-base quality is available; no much larger clone lies one base away. This record belongs to a study of regulatory T cells in long-lasting Graves disease (dated by TCRdb to about 2021). With regard to the full study: In the newly diagnosed Graves' disease group, patients had been taking antithyroid drugs for less than 3 months. Peripheral blood TCR sequencing and RNA sequencing compared persistent Graves' disease patients with newly diagnosed Graves' disease patients. The study was conducted in China and was registered as a clinical trial. TCR sequencing covered some 13 persistent and some 20 newly diagnosed Graves' disease patients, 33 samples in total.

The library was made by multiplex PCR. The listed sequencing device is Illumina HiSeq 4000. CDR3 regions were amplified by Arm-PCR with iRepertoire HTBI primers to construct TCR beta libraries. Before sequencing, the PCR products went through gel purification. In the paper's pipeline: Across samples, approximately 68 TRBV and 14 TRBJ segments were identified and used for gene usage analysis of CDR3 amino acid clonotypes. Filtered high-quality paired reads were merged into contigs using COPE and FqMerger. Contigs were aligned with BLAST to IMGT TRBV, TRBD and TRBJ reference genes, and CDR3 was defined per IMGT. Highly expanded clones were defined as clonotypes with a frequency above 0.1%. Repertoire diversity was measured by Shannon entropy, and V-J evenness by the Gini coefficient. Public clonotypes were defined as clonotypes shared by more than one individual. Clones were called with MiXCR by TCRdb after fastp trimmed the public reads at Q25, and only in-frame beta chains were retained. Rows are combined by CDR3 protein, so each entry shows the most common genes and DNA. The V and J calls come from TCRdb's annotation, not from the publication. Recorded for this sample are 300,000 to 400,000 distinct CDR3 sequences; around 15% of them occurred a single time. Approximately 21% of the sample is taken by the ten largest.

CDR3 length: 15 amino acids, cysteine to phenylalanine. The only DNA kept is the CDR3, 45 bases in frame from the first base. The trim is 3 bases for V and 5 bases for J, with a gap of 14 bases between the germline ends. The paper as a whole reports these results and caveats: Lower TCR Shannon entropy and fewer highly expanded clones were observed in persistent Graves' disease patients than in newly diagnosed patients, which suggested clonal expansion. The authors noted that the small sample size was a limitation that may lower accuracy. More public clonotypes were shared among persistent patients (roughly 3,000) than among newly diagnosed patients (966). Sequencing and analysis were restricted to the TCR beta chain. Persistent disease showed preferential use of TRBV28, TRBJ1-2 and TRBJ2-5, whereas newly diagnosed disease favored TRBV20-1 and TRBJ2-1. Because the primary lesion, thyroid tissue, could not be accessed, the study looked at peripheral blood alone.

The meaning of the sample's time point label: newly diagnosed GD, antithyroid drugs for less than 3 months. For both TCR sequencing and RNA sequencing, RNA was extracted from PBMCs using TRIzol. The diagnosis of Graves' disease followed American Thyroid Association guidelines. Patients were recruited from an endocrinology department in Xi'an, China. Each patient gave approximately 10 milliliters of peripheral blood, collected in an EDTA anticoagulant tube. Ficoll Paque Plus density gradient separation was used to isolate PBMCs, and no further T cell sorting was done. An Agilent 2100 Bioanalyzer and agarose gel were used to assess RNA quality, and a NanoDrop 2000 was used to measure RNA concentration.

The receptor was derived from a female donor with Graves disease. Specimen: peripheral blood mononuclear cells (PBMCs), collected at new diagnosis, from a patient treated with antithyroid drugs. The chain uses TRBV12-3 or TRBV12-4 and TRBJ1-5; a tentative D call is TRBD1 (6 bases match). The CDR3 protein is CASSFAAGEDQPQHF. The sequenced DNA is TGTGCCAGCAGTTTTGCGGCAGGGGAGGATCAGCCCCAGCATTTT.